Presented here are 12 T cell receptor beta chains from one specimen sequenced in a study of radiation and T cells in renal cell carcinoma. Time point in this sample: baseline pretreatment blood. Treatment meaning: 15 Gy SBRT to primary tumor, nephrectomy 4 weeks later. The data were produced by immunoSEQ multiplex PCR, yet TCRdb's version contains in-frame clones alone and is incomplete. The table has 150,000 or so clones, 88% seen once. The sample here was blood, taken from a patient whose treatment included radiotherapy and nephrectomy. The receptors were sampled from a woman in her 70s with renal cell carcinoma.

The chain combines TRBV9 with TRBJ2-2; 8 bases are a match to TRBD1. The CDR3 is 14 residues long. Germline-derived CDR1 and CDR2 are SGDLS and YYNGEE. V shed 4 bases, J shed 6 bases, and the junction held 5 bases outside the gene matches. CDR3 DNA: TGTGCCAGCAGCACCCAGGGGGCTGCCGGGGAGCTGTTTTTT. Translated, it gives CASSTQGAAGELFF.

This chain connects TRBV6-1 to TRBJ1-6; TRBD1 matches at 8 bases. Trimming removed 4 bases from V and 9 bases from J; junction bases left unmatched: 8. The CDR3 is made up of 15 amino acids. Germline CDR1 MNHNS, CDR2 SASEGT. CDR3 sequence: CASSARVGQASPLHF. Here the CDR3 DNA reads TGTGCCAGCAGTGCGAGGGTGGGACAGGCTTCACCCCTCCACTTT.

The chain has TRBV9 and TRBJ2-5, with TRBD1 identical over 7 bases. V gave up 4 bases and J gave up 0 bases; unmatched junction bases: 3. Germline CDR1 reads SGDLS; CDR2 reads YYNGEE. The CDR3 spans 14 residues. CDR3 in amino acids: CASSSQGHQETQYF. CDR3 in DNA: TGTGCCAGCAGCTCACAGGGGCACCAAGAGACCCAGTACTTC.

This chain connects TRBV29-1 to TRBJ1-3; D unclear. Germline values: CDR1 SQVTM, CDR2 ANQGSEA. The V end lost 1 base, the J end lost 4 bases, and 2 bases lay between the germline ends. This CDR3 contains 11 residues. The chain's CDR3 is CSVEGGNTIYF. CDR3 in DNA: TGCAGCGTTGAAGGAGGAAACACCATATATTTT.

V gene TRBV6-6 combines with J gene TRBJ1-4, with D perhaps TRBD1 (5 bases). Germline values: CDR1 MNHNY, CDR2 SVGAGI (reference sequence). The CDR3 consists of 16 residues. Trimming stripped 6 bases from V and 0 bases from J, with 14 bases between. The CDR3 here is CASRWGRGATNEKLFF. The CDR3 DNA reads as TGTGCCAGCAGATGGGGCCGGGGTGCAACTAATGAAAAACTGTTTTTT.

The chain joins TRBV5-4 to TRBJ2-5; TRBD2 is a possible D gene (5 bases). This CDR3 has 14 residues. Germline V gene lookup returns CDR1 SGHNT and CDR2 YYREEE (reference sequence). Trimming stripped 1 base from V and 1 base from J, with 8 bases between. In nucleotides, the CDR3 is TGTGCCAGCAGCTTGCCCGGGATCCAAGAGACCCAGTACTTC. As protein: CASSLPGIQETQYF.

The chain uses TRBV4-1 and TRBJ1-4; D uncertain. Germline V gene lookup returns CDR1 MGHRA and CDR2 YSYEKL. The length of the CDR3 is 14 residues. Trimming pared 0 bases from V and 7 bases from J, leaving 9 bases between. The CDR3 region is CASSQDMTLEKLFF. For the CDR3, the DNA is TGCGCCAGCAGCCAAGATATGACTCTTGAAAAACTGTTTTTT.

The CDR3 here is CATSRLGAVGQGMGINYGYTF. In nucleotides, the CDR3 is TGTGCCACCAGCAGACTGGGGGCTGTGGGACAGGGTATGGGAATTAACTATGGCTACACCTTC. This chain uses TRBV15 with TRBJ1-2; TRBD1 agrees at 9 bases. This CDR3 has 21 residues. Trimming at V came to 2 bases and at J to 1 base, leaving 20 bases not matched to a gene. In germline, CDR1 is LNHNV, CDR2 YYDKDF (reference sequence).

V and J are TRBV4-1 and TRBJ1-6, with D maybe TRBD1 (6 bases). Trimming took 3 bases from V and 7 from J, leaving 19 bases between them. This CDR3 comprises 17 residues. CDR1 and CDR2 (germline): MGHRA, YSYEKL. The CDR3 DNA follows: TGCGCCAGCAGCCAGGAGACAGCCTCTCAGGGGAATTCACCCCTCCACTTT. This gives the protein CASSQETASQGNSPLHF.

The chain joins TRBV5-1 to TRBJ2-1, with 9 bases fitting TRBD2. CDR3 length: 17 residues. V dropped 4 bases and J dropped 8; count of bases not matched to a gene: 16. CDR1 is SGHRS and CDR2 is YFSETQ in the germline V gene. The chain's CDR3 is CASSRDPGGGAQHEQFF. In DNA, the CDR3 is TGCGCCAGCAGCCGGGACCCCGGCGGGGGGGCCCAGCATGAGCAGTTCTTC.

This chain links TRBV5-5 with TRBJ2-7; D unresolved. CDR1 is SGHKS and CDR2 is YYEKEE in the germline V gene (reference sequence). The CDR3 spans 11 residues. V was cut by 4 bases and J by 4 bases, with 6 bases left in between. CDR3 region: CASSQGYEQYF. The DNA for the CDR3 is TGTGCCAGCAGCCAAGGGTACGAGCAGTACTTC.

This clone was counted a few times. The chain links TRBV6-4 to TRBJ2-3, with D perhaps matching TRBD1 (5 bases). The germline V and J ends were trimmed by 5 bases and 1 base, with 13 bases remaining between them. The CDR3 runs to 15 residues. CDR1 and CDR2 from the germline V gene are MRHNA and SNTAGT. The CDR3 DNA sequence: TGTGCCAGCAGTCAAGGGGTTCGAGGCACAGATACGCAGTATTTT. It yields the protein CASSQGVRGTDTQYF.